These 11 T cell receptor beta chains came from one sample sequenced in a study of vaccination and CD4 T cells after COVID-19. Oncomine TCR Beta short-read sequencing was applied to DNA from cultured CD4+ T cells. Using its own MiXCR run on the PCR reads, TCRdb lists one record per CDR3 protein. The table includes roughly 2,000 distinct CDR3 sequences, 15% to 20% detected once. Their antigens are not known. The sample's treatment: approximately 11-day PBMC culture with coronavirus spike peptide pools or control peptides (ViraFEST assay). From the unexposed donor, CD4+ T cells were collected ahead of the COVID-19 pandemic (2011-2018). Sequenced: CD4+ T cells from blood, cultured in vitro. The receptors were sampled from a human donor in good health.

Concerning this clonotype itself: A read error may produce the germline difference seen at one junction end. The chain employs TRBV12-3 or TRBV12-4 and TRBJ2-1; TRBD1 matches 12 bases. The CDR3 length is 17 residues. DNA of the CDR3: TGTACCAGCAGTGCCGGGACAGGGGGCCCACTTAATAATGAGCAGTTCTTC. Translated: CTSSAGTGGPLNNEQFF.

Within the sample, this clonotype is medium-sized. V usage is TRBV27 and J usage is TRBJ2-5; TRBD1 is a possible D gene (6 bases). Trimming left V 1 base short and J 2 bases short, with 17 bases between. Germline CDR1 reads MNHEY; CDR2 reads SMNVEV (reference sequence). CDR3 length equals 17 residues. Written as DNA, the CDR3 is TGTGCCAGCAGTTTATTCGCCCCTGCGACAGGACAAGAGACCCAGTACTTC. The encoded protein is CASSLFAPATGQETQYF.

The V gene is TRBV5-1, the J gene TRBJ2-3; D possibly corresponds to TRBD1 (7 bases). The CDR3 runs 13 residues. The ends were cut back, 4 bases at V and 5 bases at J, with 11 bases in the middle. Per germline, CDR1 SGHRS and CDR2 YFSETQ. The CDR3: CASSDQGGDTQYF. For the CDR3, the DNA is TGCGCCAGCAGCGATCAGGGGGGAGATACGCAGTATTTT.

This clonotype has only a few counts. The genes are TRBV5-6 and TRBJ2-5, with D possibly TRBD1 on 5 matching bases. V was pared by 3 bases and J by 0 bases, with 12 bases between. In germline, CDR1 is SGHDT, CDR2 YYEEEE. The CDR3 spans 15 residues. The CDR3 region is CASSSSGIYQETQYF. In DNA form, the CDR3 reads TGTGCCAGCAGCTCATCAGGGATTTACCAAGAGACCCAGTACTTC.

This clonotype is medium-sized. The chain joins TRBV7-2 to TRBJ2-7; D is possibly TRBD1 or TRBD2 (6 bases each). The CDR3 loop spans 17 amino acids. Trimming took off 1 base at V and 2 bases at J, with 18 bases between the two ends. Germline values: CDR1 SGHTA, CDR2 FQGNSA. CDR3: CASSLGAEGVSAYEQYF. CDR3 coding DNA: TGTGCCAGCAGCTTAGGTGCGGAGGGGGTGTCTGCCTACGAGCAGTACTTC. Using reference TRBV7-2 and TRBJ2-7 for the parts outside the CDR3, the full variable domain is GAGVSQSPSNKVTEKGKDVELRCDPISGHTALYWYRQSLGQGLEFLIYFQGNSAPDKSGLPSDRFSAERTGGSVSTLTIQRTQQEDSAVYLCASSLGAEGVSAYEQYFGPGTRLTVT.

CDR3 amino acids: CASKQGASTDTQYF. In DNA form, the CDR3 reads TGTGCCAGCAAACAGGGGGCAAGCACAGATACGCAGTATTTT. The chain has TRBV6-1 and TRBJ2-3; the match to TRBD1 covers 9 bases. Germline lookup yields CDR1 MNHNS and CDR2 SASEGT. V lost 7 bases, J lost 0 bases, and 2 bases stayed unmatched. CDR3 length: 14 amino acids.

Within the sample, this clonotype is large. The chain combines TRBV6-1 with TRBJ1-2; a possible D gene is TRBD1 (5 bases). Germline V gene data show CDR1 as MNHNS and CDR2 as SASEGT. The CDR3 covers 15 residues. Trimming removed 1 base from V and 3 bases from J, with 12 bases in between. CDR3 sequence reads: CASSEGGTRYYGYTF. For the CDR3, the DNA is TGTGCCAGCAGTGAAGGAGGGACCCGATACTATGGCTACACCTTC.

The chain links TRBV20-1 to TRBJ2-7; TRBD2 might be the D (6 bases). With 1 base removed from V and 3 bases from J, the gap between germline ends came to 16 bases. Germline CDR1 reads DFQATT; CDR2 reads SNEGSKA (reference sequence). The CDR3 is 15 amino acids. CDR3 residues: CSARVAAGSLYEQYF. CDR3 sequence (DNA): TGCAGTGCTAGAGTGGCGGCGGGAAGTCTCTACGAGCAGTACTTC.

By its share, this clonotype is medium-sized (0.01 to 0.1%). The chain recombines TRBV20-1 with TRBJ2-3; D unresolved. The CDR3 loop spans 14 amino acids. Germline values: CDR1 DFQATT, CDR2 SNEGSKA (reference sequence). V was shortened by 2 bases and J by 0 bases, with 9 bases between the two germline ends. CDR3 amino acids: CSARTDESTDTQYF. The CDR3 region has the DNA TGCAGTGCTAGAACAGATGAGAGCACAGATACGCAGTATTTT.

By share, this clonotype counts as large. The V gene is TRBV7-2, the J gene TRBJ1-6, with no clear D. The ends were cut back, 2 bases at V and 7 bases at J, with 12 bases in the middle. There are 15 residues in the CDR3. CDR1 and CDR2 from the germline V gene are SGHTA and FQGNSA. CDR3 nucleotides: TGTGCCAGCAGCTTATTGGGGAAGACCAATTCACCCCTCCACTTT. Protein sequence: CASSLLGKTNSPLHF.

This clonotype is categorized as medium-sized. The gene calls are TRBV2 and TRBJ1-2; weak D call: TRBD1 (5 bases). Germline CDR1 is SNHLY and CDR2 is FYNNEI. V lost 5 bases and J 5 bases, leaving 9 bases between the germline ends. The CDR3 runs to 12 residues. This CDR3 reads CASSLRQYGYTF. The CDR3 nucleotides read TGTGCCAGCAGTCTTAGACAGTATGGCTACACCTTC.